One T cell receptor (beta chain) is described in this entry. The entry originates in a study of blood T cell repertoires in COVID-19. The CDR3 runs 13 residues. The J segment lost 7 bases and the V segment lost 1 base, leaving 3 bases of the junction unmatched. Germline V gene sequence: CDR1 SGHRS, CDR2 YFSETQ. Using immunoSEQ multiplex PCR, the repertoire was profiled, and TCRdb retains in-frame clones only, with some absent. The repertoire holds 280,000 or so clones, with around 91% as singletons. The sequenced sample consisted of PBMCs or T cells enriched from blood (not recorded which). The chain carries TRBV5-1 and TRBJ1-2; 8 positions match TRBD1. The sequence was obtained from a woman aged 18-30 years with acute COVID-19. The CDR3 region has the DNA TGCGCCAGCAGCTTGAGGACAGGGTCTGGCTACACCTTC. It codes for CASSLRTGSGYTF.